The 28 T cell receptor beta chains below come from one sample, sequenced in a study of cytotoxic CD8 clonotypes in ibrutinib-treated CLL. Profiled with immunoSEQ multiplex PCR; TCRdb holds only in-frame clones, not every one. The table shows approximately 100,000 clones, with 60% to 80% occurring only once. Sequenced here: PBMCs, sampled after 12 months of ibrutinib treatment. These receptors all come from a human donor with chronic lymphocytic leukemia.

This clone was counted only a few times. The V call is TRBV5-1, the J call TRBJ1-6; no clear D gene. This CDR3 has 13 amino acids. Trimming removed 0 bases from V and 7 bases from J, with 5 bases in between. Germline V CDR1 and CDR2: SGHRS, YFSETQ. CDR3 in amino acids: CASSLEINSPLHF. The CDR3 DNA is TGCGCCAGCAGCTTGGAGATAAATTCACCCCTCCACTTT.

The gene calls are TRBV30 and TRBJ2-7; D gene uncertain. The CDR3 length is 12 residues. Germline-derived CDR1 and CDR2 are GTSNPN and SVGIG (reference sequence). V lost 1 base, J lost 3 bases, and 7 bases lay in between. The CDR3 DNA sequence: TGTGCCTGGAGTGAATACAGCTACGAGCAGTACTTC. Protein sequence: CAWSEYSYEQYF.

The chain joins TRBV25-1 to TRBJ1-4; a possible D gene is TRBD1 (5 bases). Trimming removed 0 bases from V and 8 bases from J, with 16 bases in between. CDR3 length: 16 amino acids. From germline, CDR1 is MGHDK and CDR2 SYGVNS. CDR3 DNA: TGTGCCAGCAGTGAATATCGGGTAGGGGCAGGCGAAAAACTGTTTTTT. Translated: CASSEYRVGAGEKLFF.

The chain carries TRBV9 and TRBJ2-6; D not certain. Germline CDR1 reads SGDLS; CDR2 reads YYNGEE. The V end lost 5 bases, the J end lost 0 bases, and 3 bases lay between the germline ends. CDR3 length: 13 amino acids. The CDR3 DNA is TGTGCCAGCAGGAGCTCTGGGGCCAACGTCCTGACTTTC. Translation: CASRSSGANVLTF.

The V call is TRBV11-3, the J call TRBJ2-5; no firm D call. CDR1 is SGHNT and CDR2 is YENEEA in the germline V gene. Trimming took 5 bases from V and 0 from J, leaving 10 bases between them. The CDR3 extends over 14 amino acids. The chain's CDR3 is CASSPGGDQETQYF. Here the CDR3 DNA reads TGTGCCAGCAGCCCCGGCGGCGACCAAGAGACCCAGTACTTC. The variable domain in full, with the rest retrieved from reference TRBV11-3 and TRBJ2-5, is EAGVVQSPRYKIIEKKQPVAFWCNPISGHNTLYWYLQNLGQGPELLIRYENEEAVDDSQLPKDRFSAERLKGVDSTLKIQPAELGDSAVYLCASSPGGDQETQYFGPGTRLLVL.

The J gene is TRBJ1-2, the V gene TRBV25-1, with a weak D call TRBD1 (5 bases). Trimming cost V 6 bases and J 0 bases, with 17 bases left between them. Germline V gene lookup returns CDR1 MGHDK and CDR2 SYGVNS. The CDR3 loop spans 16 amino acids. In nucleotides, the CDR3 is TGTGCCAGCAGGGTATGGGGTTCAGGGTCTAACTATGGCTACACCTTC. It codes for CASRVWGSGSNYGYTF.

The chain joins TRBV29-1 to TRBJ1-2, with a tentative D call TRBD1 (5 bases). Trimming removed 7 bases at V and 4 bases at J, with 10 bases between. The germline gives CDR1 SQVTM, CDR2 ANQGSEA. The CDR3 consists of 11 residues. The CDR3 region is CSADSIYGYTF. CDR3 DNA: TGCAGCGCCGACAGTATCTATGGCTACACCTTC.

The chain combines TRBV7-9 with TRBJ2-1, with a tentative D call TRBD2 (6 bases). Trimming stripped 3 bases from V and 5 bases from J, with 11 bases between. Germline V gives CDR1 SEHNR, CDR2 FQNEAQ (reference sequence). The CDR3 contains 14 residues. The CDR3 DNA reads TGTGCCAGCAGCTTGAGCGGGCCGAACAATGAGCAGTTCTTC. Protein: CASSLSGPNNEQFF.

The chain is built from TRBV6-4 and TRBJ2-2; D is unresolved. Germline loops: CDR1 MRHNA, CDR2 SNTAGT. V lost 4 bases and J lost 1, with 10 bases in between. The CDR3 sequence is 15 residues long. CDR3 nucleotides: TGTGCCAGCAGTGTCATCGGCGGGAACACCGGGGAGCTGTTTTTT. It encodes CASSVIGGNTGELFF.

V and J are TRBV11-3 and TRBJ2-7; TRBD1 agrees at 11 bases. Germline values: CDR1 SGHNT, CDR2 YENEEA. Trimming removed 6 bases from V and 2 bases from J; junction bases left unmatched: 12. The CDR3 contains 17 residues. The CDR3 loop reads CASSRRTGGSKAYEQYF. CDR3 coding DNA: TGTGCCAGCAGTAGACGGACAGGGGGCTCAAAAGCCTACGAGCAGTACTTC.

The rearrangement uses TRBV10-3 and TRBJ2-7; the D gene could be TRBD1 or TRBD2 (6 bases each). The CDR3 covers 13 residues. Germline V gives CDR1 ENHRY, CDR2 SYGVKD. V gave up 10 bases and J gave up 3 bases, with 16 bases separating them. CDR3: CATYGGVNYEQYF. CDR3 nucleotide sequence: TGTGCCACCTACGGGGGCGTCAACTACGAGCAGTACTTC.

V and J are TRBV6-1 and TRBJ1-2; D uncertain. Between the trimmed V and J ends, which lost 7 bases and 3 bases, there was a span of 12 bases. This CDR3 has 13 amino acids. Per germline, CDR1 MNHNS and CDR2 SASEGT. The CDR3 DNA follows: TGTGCCAGCATCTTCGACAATTACTATGGCTACACCTTC. As protein: CASIFDNYYGYTF.

This clone was seen a few times. Other DNA sequences in the same sample also yield this CDR3. This CDR3 is CASSVVGVNTEAFF. CDR3 coding DNA: TGTGCCAGCAGCGTAGTAGGAGTGAACACTGAAGCTTTCTTT. The chain combines TRBV9 with TRBJ1-1; D is undetermined. V was pared by 0 bases and J by 0 bases, with 6 bases between. Germline CDR1 is SGDLS and CDR2 is YYNGEE. This CDR3 spans 14 amino acids. Variable domain in full (rest from reference TRBV9 and TRBJ1-1): DSGVTQTPKHLITATGQRVTLRCSPRSGDLSVYWYQQSLDQGLQFLIQYYNGEERAKGNILERFSAQQFPDLHSELNLSSLELGDSALYFCASSVVGVNTEAFFGQGTRLTVV.

Regarding this clone: The same CDR3 arises from other DNA sequences in this sample as well. The chain combines TRBV7-2 with TRBJ2-7; 9 bases agree with TRBD1. With 3 bases clipped from V and 3 bases from J, the junction kept 3 bases outside the gene matches. This CDR3 has 14 amino acids. Germline CDR1 and CDR2: SGHTA and FQGNSA. The CDR3 DNA reads TGTGCCAGCAGCTTGGCGGGACAGGGCTACGAGCAGTACTTC. This codes for CASSLAGQGYEQYF.

This chain connects TRBV30 to TRBJ1-3; 7 bases fit TRBD1. CDR1 and CDR2 (germline): GTSNPN, SVGIG (reference sequence). V was pared by 5 bases and J by 7 bases, with 2 bases of the junction left unmatched. The CDR3 has 11 amino acids. The CDR3 loop is CAWADRNTIYF. The CDR3 bases are TGTGCCTGGGCGGACAGGAACACCATATATTTT.

Details on this clone: One junction end disagrees with the germline gene, perhaps due to a read error. The chain joins TRBV2 to TRBJ2-5, with 11 bases aligning to TRBD2. Per germline, CDR1 SNHLY and CDR2 FYNNEI. The CDR3 totals 14 residues. Here the CDR3 reads CASSPSSGGMIGHF. CDR3 DNA sequence: TGTGCCAGCAGTCCCTCTAGCGGGGGGATGATAGGGCACTTC.

This clone has a handful of counts. The rearrangement links TRBV6-6 to TRBJ2-7; the match to TRBD1 covers 9 bases. Germline trimming cut 9 bases from V and 6 bases from J; bases unmatched to any gene: 12. Germline V lookup: CDR1 MNHNY, CDR2 SVGAGI (reference sequence). The CDR3 runs 14 residues. The CDR3 loop reads CASLPGQGYREQYF. The CDR3 DNA sequence: TGTGCCAGTCTTCCGGGACAGGGTTATCGCGAGCAGTACTTC.

The DNA for the CDR3 is TGTGCCAGTAGTGCCAGGACTTCAGGGGGCGCTTCACCCCTCCACTTT. Translated, it gives CASSARTSGGASPLHF. The V and J genes are TRBV19 and TRBJ1-6; TRBD1 matches at 8 bases. The V gene's germline CDR1 is LNHDA and CDR2 SQIVND (reference sequence). The CDR3 covers 16 residues. Trimming took 5 bases from V and 9 from J; bases not matched to a gene: 12.

The rearrangement links TRBV29-1 to TRBJ2-7; D uncertain. The CDR3 has 12 amino acids. Between the trimmed V and J ends, which lost 4 bases and 3 bases, there was a span of 10 bases. The germline V gene encodes CDR1 SQVTM and CDR2 ANQGSEA. CDR3 DNA: TGCAGCGTTGTTCGGCAGAACTACGAGCAGTACTTC. This codes for CSVVRQNYEQYF.

This clone appeared a few times. The chain recombines TRBV6-4 with TRBJ1-5; tentative D call: TRBD1 (5 bases). Trimming pared 2 bases from V and 0 bases from J, leaving 11 bases between. This CDR3 has 16 residues. Per germline, CDR1 MRHNA and CDR2 SNTAGT. Here the CDR3 reads CASSDLGRGSNQPQHF. DNA of the CDR3: TGTGCCAGCAGTGACCTGGGGAGGGGTAGCAATCAGCCCCAGCATTTT.

The chain joins TRBV11-2 to TRBJ2-7; D remains unclear. Germline V gene sequence: CDR1 SGHAT, CDR2 FQNNGV. V lost 0 bases and J 5 bases, leaving 11 bases between the germline ends. The CDR3 runs to 14 residues. CDR3 loop: CASSLELGNHEQYF. CDR3 sequence (DNA): TGTGCCAGCAGCTTAGAATTGGGTAACCACGAGCAGTACTTC.

This clone was found once. A much larger clone is a single base away; this may be a read error. The identical CDR3 is also encoded by other nucleotide sequences in the sample. This sequence joins TRBV7-9 and TRBJ2-3, with D maybe TRBD1 (6 bases). The CDR3 runs 15 residues. Germline-derived CDR1 and CDR2 are SEHNR and FQNEAQ (reference sequence). Trimming removed 4 bases from V and 1 base from J, with 12 bases in between. DNA for the CDR3: TGTGCCAGCAGCTCAAACAGGGTTGGCACAGATACGCAGTATTTT. Translated: CASSSNRVGTDTQYF.

The chain couples TRBV6-1 to TRBJ1-6, with D unresolved. V lost 1 base and J 2 bases, leaving 6 bases between the germline ends. The CDR3 runs to 15 residues. Per the germline V gene, CDR1 is MNHNS and CDR2 is SASEGT. CDR3 loop: CASSEDSTYNSPLHF. The CDR3 bases are TGTGCCAGCAGTGAAGATAGTACCTATAATTCACCCCTCCACTTT.

The gene calls are TRBV6-5 and TRBJ2-7; D gene uncertain. The germline V gene has CDR1 MNHEY and CDR2 SVGAGI. V was shortened by 4 bases and J by 6 bases, with 7 bases between the two germline ends. CDR3 size: 11 residues. The CDR3: CASSWVGEQYF. Written as DNA, the CDR3 is TGTGCCAGCAGTTGGGTGGGCGAGCAGTACTTC.

This rearrangement joins TRBV6-1 to TRBJ2-3, with D possibly TRBD1 on 6 matching bases. Deletions cut 6 bases from V and 2 bases from J, with 15 bases between. Looked up from germline, CDR1 is MNHNS and CDR2 is SASEGT. The CDR3 length is 15 residues. CDR3 residues: CASSPGGVSTDTQYF. In DNA form, the CDR3 reads TGTGCCAGCAGCCCTGGGGGCGTCTCCACAGATACGCAGTATTTT.

V usage is TRBV29-1 and J usage is TRBJ1-1, with no clear D. CDR1 and CDR2 (germline): SQVTM, ANQGSEA. Trimming shortened V by 0 bases and J by 0 bases, and 11 bases separated the two germline ends. The CDR3 consists of 15 residues. In DNA, the CDR3 is TGCAGCGTTGAAGATGAGACGACTGTGAACACTGAAGCTTTCTTT. It translates to CSVEDETTVNTEAFF.

The CDR3 coding sequence is TGTGCCAGCGCTTCACAGGTTGGTTACGAGCAGTACTTC. Its protein product is CASASQVGYEQYF. V is TRBV6-1 and J is TRBJ2-7; a possible D gene is TRBD1 (5 bases). V was pared by 8 bases and J by 4 bases, with 15 bases between. Germline CDR1 is MNHNS and CDR2 is SASEGT. This CDR3 has 13 amino acids.

This chain links TRBV5-1 with TRBJ1-2; D perhaps matches TRBD1 (5 bases). The CDR3 consists of 13 residues. In germline, CDR1 is SGHRS, CDR2 YFSETQ. With 4 bases removed from V and 3 bases from J, the gap between germline ends came to 10 bases. Written as DNA, the CDR3 is TGCGCCAGCAGCAAAGGGACGGACTATGGCTACACCTTC. Translated: CASSKGTDYGYTF.